The source of this T cell receptor (beta chain) is a study of blood T cell repertoires in COVID-19. The germline V and J ends were trimmed by 5 bases and 1 base, with 14 bases remaining between them. The V gene's germline CDR1 is MNHEY and CDR2 SVGAGI. The CDR3 loop spans 15 amino acids. Generated by immunoSEQ multiplex PCR, the TCRdb table keeps only in-frame clones and is missing some. Of 120,000 or so clones detected, 55% to 70% appear once; the ten largest clones hold 2% to 2.5%. This chain links TRBV6-5 with TRBJ2-5; D is possibly TRBD1 (5 bases). The TCR originated in a woman between 65 and 79 years old with acute or convalescent COVID-19. Sequenced input: peripheral blood. This chain's CDR3 is CASSPTQVTQETQYF. In DNA, the CDR3 is TGTGCCAGCAGTCCTACACAGGTCACCCAAGAGACCCAGTACTTC.